The rows below give T cell receptor beta chains drawn from one sample of a study of blood T cell repertoires in COVID-19. Sequencing was performed with immunoSEQ multiplex PCR; in TCRdb, only in-frame clones are kept and a portion is missing. In the table there are tens of thousands of clones, 88% of which are singletons. The specimen was peripheral blood. These receptors were taken from a human donor in a cohort sampled during active COVID-19. Each CDR3 is given with its conserved first and last residue. The order of the fields is J gene, D gene, V gene, clone size, CDR3 protein, CDR3 DNA. A D gene is named only where the DNA matches it firmly. Clone size is shown for a subset of rows, as once, few, many or a class of expanded clone.

>TRBJ2-3|TRBD2|TRBV11-3|once
CASSLRTSDVTDTQYF
TGTGCCAGCAGCTTGCGGACTAGCGACGTAACAGATACGCAGTATTTT
>TRBJ1-4|.|TRBV9|.
CASSPWSDGNEKLFF
TGTGCCAGCAGCCCCTGGTCAGATGGTAATGAAAAACTGTTTTTT
>TRBJ2-3|.|TRBV12-5|.
CASGRDGGTDTQYF
TGTGCTAGTGGCCGGGATGGAGGCACGGATACGCAGTATTTT
>TRBJ2-7|.|TRBV12-3/TRBV12-4|.
CASSPGYEQYF
TGTGCCAGCAGTCCCGGCTACGAGCAGTACTTC
>TRBJ1-2|.|TRBV5-6|.
CASSEELREDYGYTF
TGTGCCAGCAGCGAGGAATTGCGGGAGGACTATGGCTACACCTTC
>TRBJ2-7|TRBD1|TRBV7-2|few
CASSPWGQGFEQYF
TGTGCCAGCAGCCCTTGGGGACAGGGTTTCGAGCAGTACTTC
>TRBJ2-7|TRBD1|TRBV9|.
CASSAPGTGFFDEQYF
TGTGCCAGCAGCGCCCCCGGGACAGGGTTCTTCGACGAGCAGTACTTC
>TRBJ1-4|.|TRBV7-9|.
CASSLAGDWEKLFF
TGTGCCAGCAGCTTAGCGGGGGACTGGGAAAAACTGTTTTTT
>TRBJ2-7|TRBD2|TRBV9|.
CASSPGGGQSYEQYF
TGTGCCAGCAGCCCAGGCGGGGGGCAATCCTACGAGCAGTACTTC
>TRBJ1-2|.|TRBV19|.
CASSMGGRRYGYTF
TGTGCCAGTAGTATGGGGGGACGGCGGTATGGCTACACCTTC
>TRBJ1-1|.|TRBV5-6|few
CASSLNHVRNHLNTEAFF
TGTGCCAGCAGCTTGAATCACGTCAGAAATCACCTGAACACTGAAGCTTTCTTT
>TRBJ1-2|.|TRBV7-2|.
CASSPGQTHNYGYTF
TGTGCCAGCAGCCCCGGACAGACCCATAACTATGGCTACACCTTC
>TRBJ1-1|.|TRBV11-2|few
CASSLARGGTEAFF
TGTGCCAGCAGCTTGGCCAGGGGTGGGACTGAAGCTTTCTTT
>TRBJ2-7|TRBD1|TRBV30|.
CAWRNPGQGDSEQYF
TGTGCCTGGAGGAACCCGGGACAGGGGGACTCCGAGCAGTACTTC
>TRBJ2-3|TRBD1|TRBV6-5|.
CASSSTRGLPDTQYF
TGTGCCAGCAGTTCAACCAGGGGGCTACCAGATACGCAGTATTTT
>TRBJ1-5|.|TRBV29-1|.
CSVGDSNQPQHF
TGCAGCGTTGGGGACTCCAATCAGCCCCAGCATTTT
>TRBJ1-1|.|TRBV19|once
CASSIFGSDTEAFF
TGTGCCAGTAGTATCTTCGGGTCGGACACTGAAGCTTTCTTT
>TRBJ1-6|.|TRBV6-8|.
CASRGPGVLGSPLHF
TGTGCCAGCAGGGGGCCGGGGGTGTTGGGTTCACCCCTCCACTTT
>TRBJ1-5|.|TRBV10-3|.
CAISEMGGVRQPQHF
TGTGCCATCAGTGAGATGGGGGGAGTACGTCAGCCCCAGCATTTT
>TRBJ2-7|.|TRBV19|.
CASSVLGGGTEEQYF
TGTGCCAGTAGTGTCCTGGGAGGGGGAACAGAAGAGCAGTACTTC
>TRBJ1-1|.|TRBV19|.
CASSMLQGEAFF
TGTGCCAGTAGTATGTTGCAGGGAGAAGCTTTCTTT
>TRBJ2-6|.|TRBV9|.
CASSINRMTSGANVLTF
TGTGCCAGCAGCATAAACAGGATGACTTCTGGGGCCAACGTCCTGACTTTC
>TRBJ1-2|.|TRBV5-1|.
CASSLGQDYTF
TGCGCCAGCAGCTTGGGTCAGGACTACACCTTC
>TRBJ1-5|.|TRBV3-1/TRBV3-2|few
CASSQDRGQPQHF
TGTGCCAGCAGCCAAGATCGGGGTCAGCCCCAGCATTTT
>TRBJ1-5|TRBD1|TRBV6-2/TRBV6-3|.
CASSYSDRQAQHF
TGTGCCAGCAGTTACTCGGACAGGCAAGCCCAGCATTTT
>TRBJ2-5|.|TRBV11-2|.
CASSPRVTRETQYF
TGTGCCAGCAGCCCCCGGGTCACCCGGGAGACCCAGTACTTC
>TRBJ2-1|.|TRBV9|.
CASSPRRGLSYNEQFF
TGTGCCAGCAGCCCCCGGCGGGGTCTCTCCTACAATGAGCAGTTCTTC
>TRBJ2-7|.|TRBV21-1|.
CASSNRLGVSHEQYF
TGTGCCAGCAGCAACCGCCTAGGTGTAAGTCACGAGCAGTACTTC
>TRBJ2-3|TRBD2|TRBV4-3|.
CASSPREGILDTQYF
TGCGCCAGCAGCCCCCGGGAGGGAATCCTAGATACGCAGTATTTT
>TRBJ1-1|TRBD1|TRBV3-1/TRBV3-2|.
CASSPGQGRTEAFF
TGTGCCAGCAGCCCGGGACAGGGGAGGACTGAAGCTTTCTTT
>TRBJ1-1|TRBD1|TRBV7-2|.
CASSYRGGDTEAFF
TGTGCCAGCAGCTACAGGGGTGGGGACACTGAAGCTTTCTTT
>TRBJ1-1|.|TRBV27|once
CASSSQGPSTEAFF
TGTGCCAGCAGTTCCCAGGGGCCAAGCACTGAAGCTTTCTTT
>TRBJ2-6|TRBD1|TRBV7-2|once
CASSLEKRQGATGANVLTF
TGTGCCAGCAGCTTAGAGAAACGCCAGGGGGCGACGGGGGCCAACGTCCTGACTTTC
>TRBJ2-5|TRBD2|TRBV6-1|.
CASSEPTSGGQETQYF
TGTGCCAGCAGTGAACCGACTAGCGGGGGGCAAGAGACCCAGTACTTC
>TRBJ2-1|TRBD2|TRBV9|.
CASSPGLAGVDEQFF
TGTGCCAGCAGCCCGGGACTAGCGGGGGTCGATGAGCAGTTCTTC
>TRBJ2-5|.|TRBV6-2/TRBV6-3|.
CASSYPGQETQYF
TGTGCCAGCAGTTACCCAGGGCAAGAGACCCAGTACTTC
>TRBJ1-1|.|TRBV27|.
CASSGGLNTEAFF
TGTGCCAGCAGCGGAGGGTTGAACACTGAAGCTTTCTTT
>TRBJ2-3|TRBD2|TRBV5-1|.
CASRTGTSGFTDTQYF
TGCGCCAGCAGGACAGGGACTAGCGGTTTCACAGATACGCAGTATTTT
>TRBJ1-6|.|TRBV4-3|.
CASSPGGDGGGDDSPLHF
TGCGCCAGCAGCCCTGGAGGGGATGGGGGAGGAGACGATTCACCCCTCCACTTT
>TRBJ2-5|.|TRBV2|.
CASSDDRLAETQYF
TGTGCCAGCAGTGACGACAGGTTGGCGGAGACCCAGTACTTC
>TRBJ2-1|TRBD1|TRBV2|.
CASSADRVYNEQFF
TGTGCCAGCAGTGCGGACAGGGTGTACAATGAGCAGTTCTTC
>TRBJ1-5|TRBD1|TRBV7-2|.
CASSWDRVSNQPQHF
TGTGCCAGCAGCTGGGACAGAGTAAGCAATCAGCCCCAGCATTTT
>TRBJ2-3|.|TRBV3-1/TRBV3-2|once
CASSLVGLCTDTQYF
TGTGCCAGCAGCCTCGTAGGACTTTGCACAGATACGCAGTATTTT
>TRBJ1-5|.|TRBV19|.
CASSMEGKGQPQHF
TGTGCCAGTAGTATGGAGGGGAAGGGTCAGCCCCAGCATTTT
>TRBJ1-1|TRBD1|TRBV11-2|.
CASSVRDSESAEAFF
TGTGCCAGCAGCGTCCGGGACAGTGAGTCTGCTGAAGCTTTCTTT
>TRBJ1-6|.|TRBV6-5|.
CASSYFRGSNSPLHF
TGTGCCAGCAGTTACTTCCGGGGGTCGAATTCACCCCTCCACTTT
>TRBJ2-6|TRBD1|TRBV7-9|.
CASSQMTGDSGANVLTF
TGTGCCAGCAGCCAAATGACAGGGGACTCTGGGGCCAACGTCCTGACTTTC
>TRBJ2-7|TRBD2|TRBV6-5|.
CASSRTSRSYEQYF
TGTGCCAGCAGCCGGACTAGCCGCTCCTACGAGCAGTACTTC
>TRBJ1-3|.|TRBV30|.
CAWSVISRSGNTIYF
TGTGCCTGGAGTGTAATTTCCAGAAGTGGAAACACCATATATTTT
>TRBJ1-1|.|TRBV7-9|.
CASSLRPGVIAFF
TGTGCCAGCAGCTTGCGTCCGGGGGTGATTGCTTTCTTT
>TRBJ2-5|.|TRBV30|.
CAWSAGEEWTQYF
TGTGCCTGGAGTGCCGGGGAAGAGTGGACCCAGTACTTC
>TRBJ2-1|TRBD1|TRBV3-1/TRBV3-2|once
CASSYSQYRGNNEQFF
TGTGCCAGCAGCTACTCACAGTACAGGGGGAACAATGAGCAGTTCTTC
>TRBJ2-1|TRBD1|TRBV18|.
CASSSGTGGHNEQFF
TGTGCCAGCTCATCCGGGACAGGGGGCCACAATGAGCAGTTCTTC
>TRBJ2-7|TRBD1|TRBV5-1|.
CASSPPTGGYEQYF
TGCGCCAGCAGCCCCCCAACAGGGGGCTACGAGCAGTACTTC
>TRBJ2-7|.|TRBV7-9|few
CASSFYEGLIPYEQYF
TGTGCCAGCAGCTTTTACGAGGGACTGATTCCCTACGAGCAGTACTTC
>TRBJ2-2|.|TRBV24-1|.
CATSDPGKNTGELFF
TGTGCCACCAGTGACCCAGGGAAAAACACCGGGGAGCTGTTTTTT
>TRBJ1-1|TRBD1|TRBV7-9|.
CASSRDHRGWDTEAFF
TGTGCCAGCAGCCGCGACCACAGGGGTTGGGACACTGAAGCTTTCTTT
>TRBJ1-5|TRBD1|TRBV27|.
CASSFGTGGQPQHF
TGTGCCAGCAGTTTTGGGACAGGGGGTCAGCCCCAGCATTTT
>TRBJ2-7|TRBD1|TRBV3-1/TRBV3-2|.
CASSQVPGQGVYEQYF
TGTGCCAGCAGCCAAGTACCGGGACAGGGTGTTTACGAGCAGTACTTC
>TRBJ2-7|.|TRBV6-5|.
CASNIRDTVGEQYF
TGTGCCAGCAATATCCGGGACACTGTGGGTGAGCAGTACTTC